This TCR beta chain emerged from a study of CD8 T cells in Susac syndrome. Sequencing of TCR beta was performed on blood CD8+ and CD4+ T cells. TEMRA cells were FACS-enriched and CD8+ and CD4+ T cells negatively isolated. Random hexamers primed reverse transcription of about 0.5 to 1 ug RNA. Multiplex PCR with immunoSEQ amplified the TCR beta CDR3 across 54 Vbeta and 13 Jbeta. From the immunoSEQ multiplex PCR reads, TCRdb called clonotypes with MiXCR, one entry per CDR3 protein. The repertoire holds about 120,000 distinct CDR3 sequences, with around 92% as singletons. The germline V gene has CDR1 SGHTA and CDR2 FQGNSA. The CDR3 runs 16 residues. Trimming removed 5 bases at V and 0 bases at J, with 14 bases between.

Sequencing used CD8+ T cells from PBMCs. V and J are TRBV7-2 and TRBJ2-1; D is unclear. The sequence derives from a human donor in good health. The CDR3 protein is CASSPRPRSSYNEQFF. The CDR3 region has the DNA TGTGCCAGCAGCCCCCGGCCGAGGAGCTCCTACAATGAGCAGTTCTTC. The variable domain in full, completed from reference TRBV7-2 and TRBJ2-1, reads GAGVSQSPSNKVTEKGKDVELRCDPISGHTALYWYRQSLGQGLEFLIYFQGNSAPDKSGLPSDRFSAERTGGSVSTLTIQRTQQEDSAVYLCASSPRPRSSYNEQFFGPGTRLTVL.